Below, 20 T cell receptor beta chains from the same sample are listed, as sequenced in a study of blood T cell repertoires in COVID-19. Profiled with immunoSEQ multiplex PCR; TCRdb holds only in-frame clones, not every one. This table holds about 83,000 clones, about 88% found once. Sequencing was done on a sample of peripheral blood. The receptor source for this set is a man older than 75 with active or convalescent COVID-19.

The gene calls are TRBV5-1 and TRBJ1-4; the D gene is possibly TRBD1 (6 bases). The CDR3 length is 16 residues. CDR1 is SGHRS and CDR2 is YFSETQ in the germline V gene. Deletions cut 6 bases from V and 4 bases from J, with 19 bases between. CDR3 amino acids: CASKPGQQNLNEKLFF. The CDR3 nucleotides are TGCGCCAGCAAGCCGGGACAACAGAACCTTAATGAAAAACTGTTTTTT.

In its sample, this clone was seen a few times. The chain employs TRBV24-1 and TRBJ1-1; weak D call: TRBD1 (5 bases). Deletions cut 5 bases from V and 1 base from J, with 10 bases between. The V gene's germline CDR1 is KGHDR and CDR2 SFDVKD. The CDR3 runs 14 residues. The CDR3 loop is CATSAPGGNTEAFF. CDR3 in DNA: TGTGCCACCAGTGCCCCCGGGGGGAACACTGAAGCTTTCTTT.

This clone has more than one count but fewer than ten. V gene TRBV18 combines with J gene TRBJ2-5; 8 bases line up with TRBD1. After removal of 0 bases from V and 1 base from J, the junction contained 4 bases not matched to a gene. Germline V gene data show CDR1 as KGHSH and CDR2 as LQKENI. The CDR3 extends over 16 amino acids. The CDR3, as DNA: TGTGCCAGCTCACCACCGTCGACAGGGGTCCAAGAGACCCAGTACTTC. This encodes CASSPPSTGVQETQYF.

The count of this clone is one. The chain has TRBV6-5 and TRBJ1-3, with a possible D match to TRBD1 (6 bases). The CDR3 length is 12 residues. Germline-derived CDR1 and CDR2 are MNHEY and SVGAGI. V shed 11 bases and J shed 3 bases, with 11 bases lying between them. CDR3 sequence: CACADSGNTIYF. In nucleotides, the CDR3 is TGTGCCTGTGCGGACAGTGGAAACACCATATATTTT.

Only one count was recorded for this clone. Here the CDR3 reads CAWNRGGSNTEAFF. Written as DNA, the CDR3 is TGTGCCTGGAATCGGGGGGGTTCAAACACTGAAGCTTTCTTT. The rearrangement joins TRBV30 to TRBJ1-1; D possibly corresponds to TRBD1 (5 bases). The CDR3 sequence is 14 residues long. CDR1 is GTSNPN and CDR2 is SVGIG in the germline V gene (reference sequence). Trimming left V 4 bases short and J 2 bases short, with 14 bases between.

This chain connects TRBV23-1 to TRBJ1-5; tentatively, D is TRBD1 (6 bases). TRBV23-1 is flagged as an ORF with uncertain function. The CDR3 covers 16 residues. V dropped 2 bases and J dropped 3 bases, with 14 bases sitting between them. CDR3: CASSQRGQIHNQPQHF. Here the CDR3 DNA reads TGCGCCAGCAGTCAACGAGGACAGATCCACAATCAGCCCCAGCATTTT.

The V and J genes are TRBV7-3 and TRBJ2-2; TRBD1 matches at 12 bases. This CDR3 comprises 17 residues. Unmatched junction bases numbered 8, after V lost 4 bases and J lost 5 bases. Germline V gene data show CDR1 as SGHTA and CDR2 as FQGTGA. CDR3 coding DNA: TGTGCCAGCAGCTCACCGGGACAGGGGGCGCTGACCGGGGAGCTGTTTTTT. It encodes CASSSPGQGALTGELFF.

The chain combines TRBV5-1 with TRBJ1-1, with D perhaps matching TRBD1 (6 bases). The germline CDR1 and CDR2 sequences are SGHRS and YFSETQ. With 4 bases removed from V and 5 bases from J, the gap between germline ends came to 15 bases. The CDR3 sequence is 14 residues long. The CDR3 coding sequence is TGCGCCAGCAGCCACGGAACAGGGACGACTGAAGCTTTCTTT. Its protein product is CASSHGTGTTEAFF.

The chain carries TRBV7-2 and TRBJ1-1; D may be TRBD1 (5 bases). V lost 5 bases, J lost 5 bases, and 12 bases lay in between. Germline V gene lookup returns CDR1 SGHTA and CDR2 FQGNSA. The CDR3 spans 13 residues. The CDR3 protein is CASSGSGGTEAFF. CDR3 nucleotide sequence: TGTGCCAGCAGCGGATCGGGGGGTACTGAAGCTTTCTTT.

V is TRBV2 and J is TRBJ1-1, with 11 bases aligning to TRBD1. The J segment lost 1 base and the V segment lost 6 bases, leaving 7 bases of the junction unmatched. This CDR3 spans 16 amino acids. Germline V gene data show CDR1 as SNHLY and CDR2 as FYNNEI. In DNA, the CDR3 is TGTGCCAGCAGAGGACAGGGGGCGAGGTCGAACACTGAAGCTTTCTTT. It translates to CASRGQGARSNTEAFF.

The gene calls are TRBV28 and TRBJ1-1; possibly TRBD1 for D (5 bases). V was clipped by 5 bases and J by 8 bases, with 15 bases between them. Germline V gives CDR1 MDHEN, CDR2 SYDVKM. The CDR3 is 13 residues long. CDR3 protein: CASSLPPRTEAFF. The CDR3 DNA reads TGTGCCAGCAGTCTCCCGCCGCGGACAGAAGCTTTCTTT.

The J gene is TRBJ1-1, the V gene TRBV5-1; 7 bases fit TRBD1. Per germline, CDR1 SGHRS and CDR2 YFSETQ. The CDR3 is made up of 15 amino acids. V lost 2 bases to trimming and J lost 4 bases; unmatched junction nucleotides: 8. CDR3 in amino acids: CASSFRQGRGTEAFF. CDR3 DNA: TGCGCCAGCAGCTTCAGACAGGGTAGGGGCACTGAAGCTTTCTTT.

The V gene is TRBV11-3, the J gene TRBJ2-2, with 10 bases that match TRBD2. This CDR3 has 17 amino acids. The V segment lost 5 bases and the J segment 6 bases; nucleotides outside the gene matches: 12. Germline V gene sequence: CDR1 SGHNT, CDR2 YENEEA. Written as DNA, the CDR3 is TGTGCCAGCAGCGGGCTCAGGGGGACTAGCGTCCCCGGGGAGCTGTTTTTT. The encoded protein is CASSGLRGTSVPGELFF.

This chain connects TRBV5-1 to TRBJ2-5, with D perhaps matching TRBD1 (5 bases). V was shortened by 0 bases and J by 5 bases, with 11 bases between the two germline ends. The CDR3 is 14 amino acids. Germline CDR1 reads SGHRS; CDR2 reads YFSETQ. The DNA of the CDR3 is TGCGCCAGCAGCTTGGGTCCAGGGAAGGAGACCCAGTACTTC. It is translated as CASSLGPGKETQYF.

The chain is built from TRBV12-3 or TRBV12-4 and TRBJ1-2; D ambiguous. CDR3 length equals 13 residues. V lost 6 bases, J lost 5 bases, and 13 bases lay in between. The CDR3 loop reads CASSHRQWYGYTF. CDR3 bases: TGTGCCAGCAGCCACAGACAATGGTATGGCTACACCTTC.

This CDR3 reads CASSYGTGGRAFF. The CDR3 DNA follows: TGTGCCAGCAGTTACGGGACAGGGGGGAGGGCTTTCTTT. The genes are TRBV6-5 and TRBJ1-1; 11 nucleotides agree with TRBD1. The CDR3 totals 13 residues. Trimming removed 2 bases from V and 11 bases from J; junction bases left unmatched: 4. Germline CDR1 reads MNHEY; CDR2 reads SVGAGI.

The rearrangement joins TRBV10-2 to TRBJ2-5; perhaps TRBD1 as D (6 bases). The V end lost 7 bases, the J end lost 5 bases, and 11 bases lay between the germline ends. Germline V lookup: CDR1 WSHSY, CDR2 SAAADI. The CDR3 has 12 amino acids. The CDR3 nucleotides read TGCGCCAGCACTCGCCAGGGGGAGACCCAGTACTTC. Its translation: CASTRQGETQYF.

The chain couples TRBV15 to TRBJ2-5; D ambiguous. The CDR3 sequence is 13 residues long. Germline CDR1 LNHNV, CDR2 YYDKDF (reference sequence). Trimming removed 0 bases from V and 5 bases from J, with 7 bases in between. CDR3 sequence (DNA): TGTGCCACCAGCAGAGATCAAGAGGAGACCCAGTACTTC. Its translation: CATSRDQEETQYF.

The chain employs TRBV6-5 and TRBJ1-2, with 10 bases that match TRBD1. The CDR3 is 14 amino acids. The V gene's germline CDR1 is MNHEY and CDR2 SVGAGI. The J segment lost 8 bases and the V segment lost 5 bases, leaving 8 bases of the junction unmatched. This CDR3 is CASSMGQGLGGYTF. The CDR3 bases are TGTGCCAGCAGTATGGGACAGGGGCTGGGCGGCTACACCTTC.

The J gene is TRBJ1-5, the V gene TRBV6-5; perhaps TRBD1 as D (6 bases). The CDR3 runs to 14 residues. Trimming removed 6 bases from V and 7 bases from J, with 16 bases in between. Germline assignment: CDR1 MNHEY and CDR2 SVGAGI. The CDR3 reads CASSQGGGGQPQHF. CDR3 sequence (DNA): TGTGCCAGCAGCCAAGGTGGGGGCGGGCAGCCCCAGCATTTT.